A single sample is the source of the 3 T cell receptor beta chains below, sequenced in a study of T-cell reconstitution after alpha-beta-depleted transplantation in children. Molecular barcoding with unique molecular identifiers was used for the TCRbeta library. MiXCR, run by TCRdb on the PCR reads, gives a single entry per CDR3 protein. The table records approximately 190,000 distinct CDR3 sequences, 5% to 7.5% of them present only once. Here the sequenced sample was PBMCs, taken before TCRalphabeta/CD19-depleted stem cell transplant. The receptors shown here come from a girl under three years old with combined immunodeficiency, due to receive a stem cell transplant.

This clonotype was detected ten times or more. V usage is TRBV12-3 or TRBV12-4 and J usage is TRBJ2-3; 7 bases are a match to TRBD2. CDR3 size: 15 residues. The junction had 4 bases not matched to a gene; V was cut back by 2 bases and J by 2 bases. This chain's CDR3 is CASSLSSGITDTQYF. The CDR3 DNA sequence: TGTGCCAGCAGTTTATCCAGCGGGATCACAGATACGCAGTATTTT.

This clonotype has a handful of counts. V and J are TRBV4-2 and TRBJ2-7; no clear D. CDR3 length equals 13 residues. Trimming removed 1 base at V and 5 bases at J, with 9 bases between. Germline lookup yields CDR1 LGHNA and CDR2 YNFKEQ. The CDR3 loop is CASSQGDFHEQYF. Here the CDR3 DNA reads TGTGCCAGCAGCCAAGGGGATTTCCACGAGCAGTACTTC.

The chain is built from TRBV2 and TRBJ2-4; D is undetermined. The CDR3 contains 18 residues. The V end was cut by 8 bases, the J end by 0 bases, with 23 bases between. The germline CDR1 and CDR2 sequences are SNHLY and FYNNEI. Here the CDR3 reads CASCFQTRLFLAKNIQYF. The CDR3 DNA sequence: TGTGCCAGCTGTTTTCAAACACGTCTATTCTTAGCCAAAAACATTCAGTACTTC.